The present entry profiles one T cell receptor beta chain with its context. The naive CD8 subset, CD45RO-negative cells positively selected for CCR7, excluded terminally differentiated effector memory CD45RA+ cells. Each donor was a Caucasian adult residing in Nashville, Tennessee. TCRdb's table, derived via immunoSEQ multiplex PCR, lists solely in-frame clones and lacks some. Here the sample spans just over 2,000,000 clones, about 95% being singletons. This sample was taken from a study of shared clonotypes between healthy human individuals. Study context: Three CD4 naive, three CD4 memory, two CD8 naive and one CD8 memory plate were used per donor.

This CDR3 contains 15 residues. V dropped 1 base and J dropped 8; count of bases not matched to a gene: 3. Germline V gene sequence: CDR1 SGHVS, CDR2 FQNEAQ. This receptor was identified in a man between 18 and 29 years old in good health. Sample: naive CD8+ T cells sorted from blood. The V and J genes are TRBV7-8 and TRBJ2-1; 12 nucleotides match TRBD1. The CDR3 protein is CASSLEGQGAHEQFF. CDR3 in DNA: TGTGCCAGCAGCTTAGAGGGACAGGGGGCCCATGAGCAGTTCTTC.